This T cell receptor beta chain was captured in a study of blood T cell repertoires in COVID-19 (dated by TCRdb to about 2020). Some background on the complete study: The collaborator samples originated in the United States, Italy and Spain and spanned the acute and convalescent phases of COVID-19. A freely available public database, intended as a resource for researchers studying the immune response to SARS-CoV-2, is where the repertoires were released. Where available, HLA class I and class II types were obtained from metadata supplied by the sample provider rather than from assay-based typing. The prospective study material was composed of cDNA or gDNA derived from T cells, B-cell-depleted T cells, or PBMCs. A de-identified subject ID, COVID-19 status, age in years and sex were almost always included in the sample metadata. The dataset comprised deeply sampled blood TCRbeta repertoires from subjects exposed to, actively infected with, or recovered from COVID-19. Samples were obtained from the ongoing ImmuneRACE study (first 160 participants) and from about 1,300 subjects provided by 6 global collaborators. The research as a whole found: The amount of clinical and demographic metadata varied by source and participant and was provided uncurated.

TCRbeta CDR3 regions were amplified from genomic DNA using the immunoSEQ Assay, a bias-controlled multiplex PCR. On the study's bioinformatics: Within the assay, amplification of reference gene primers was used to estimate how many nucleated cells each sample contained. To quantify the absolute abundance of each unique TCRbeta CDR3 rearrangement, sequence reads were collapsed and filtered. For each sample, productive Simpson clonality was calculated as the square root of Simpson's diversity index across productive rearrangements. Imported from immuneACCESS, the table was reduced by TCRdb to in-frame sequences with V and J called. These copies leave out some clones; in studies compared against another copy, an unresolved V gene accounts for under half, and the cause of the remainder is not known. Clonal size and the V and J genes are those of that table, whereas D and trimming came from the DNA. The sample data list some 200,000 clones, and more than 80% of these were observed just once. The ten top clones hold roughly 8.4% of the sample.

On this clone itself: It lacks a known antigen. The record has no base qualities; no much larger clone is one base away.

Participants in the prospective study were enrolled through a virtual design, were aged roughly 18 to 90 years, and lived in approximately 25 United States geographic areas. In the prospective study, cohorts were assigned on the basis of participant-reported clinical history obtained from a screening survey and a study questionnaire. Recovered participants in ImmuneRACE Cohort 3 were defined as having two consecutive negative NP/OP PCR tests, clearance from a healthcare professional, or resolution of symptoms. Mobile phlebotomists in the prospective study collected whole blood, serum and a nasopharyngeal or oropharyngeal swab from every participant. Additional blood draws and questionnaires over an approximately two-month period could optionally be provided by prospective study participants. Blood samples from the prospective study were shipped frozen or at room temperature prior to DNA extraction.

The sample consisted of PBMCs or T cells enriched from blood (not recorded which). The receptor comes from a woman under 30 who had recovered from COVID-19.

The encoded CDR3 is CATSDNPRSYNEQFF. The base sequence is TGTGCCACCAGTGATAATCCCCGGTCCTACAATGAGCAGTTCTTC. This sequence uses TRBV24-1 and TRBJ2-1; the D segment cannot be called with confidence. There are 15 amino acids in the CDR3, from cysteine to phenylalanine inclusive. Of the read, only the CDR3 DNA is kept; its 45 bases are in frame from base 1. The germline V gene encodes CDR1 KGHDR and CDR2 SFDVKD. V was cut back by 3 bases and J by 1 base, leaving a gap of 9 bases between them.